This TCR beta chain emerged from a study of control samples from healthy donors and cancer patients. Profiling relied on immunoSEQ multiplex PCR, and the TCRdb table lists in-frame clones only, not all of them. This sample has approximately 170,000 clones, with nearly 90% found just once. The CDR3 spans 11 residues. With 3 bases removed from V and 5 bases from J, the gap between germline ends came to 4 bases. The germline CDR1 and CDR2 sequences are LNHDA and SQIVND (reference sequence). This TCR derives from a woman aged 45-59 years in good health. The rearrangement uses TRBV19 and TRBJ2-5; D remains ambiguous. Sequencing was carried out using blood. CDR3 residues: CASSMGETQYF. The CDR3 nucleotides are TGTGCCAGTAGTATGGGGGAGACCCAGTACTTC.